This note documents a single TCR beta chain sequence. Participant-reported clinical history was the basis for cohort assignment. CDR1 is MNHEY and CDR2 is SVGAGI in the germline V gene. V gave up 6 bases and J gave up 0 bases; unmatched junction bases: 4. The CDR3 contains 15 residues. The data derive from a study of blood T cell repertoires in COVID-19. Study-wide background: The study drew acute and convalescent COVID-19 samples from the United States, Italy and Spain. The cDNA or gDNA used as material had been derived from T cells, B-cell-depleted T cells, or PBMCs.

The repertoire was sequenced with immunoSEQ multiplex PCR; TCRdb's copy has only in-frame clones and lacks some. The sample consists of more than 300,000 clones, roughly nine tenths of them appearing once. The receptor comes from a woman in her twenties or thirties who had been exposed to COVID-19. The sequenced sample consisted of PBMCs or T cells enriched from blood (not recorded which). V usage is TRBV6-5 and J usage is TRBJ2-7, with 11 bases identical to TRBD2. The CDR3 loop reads CASRLLAGDSYEQYF. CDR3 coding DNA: TGTGCCAGCAGACTACTAGCGGGGGACTCCTACGAGCAGTACTTC.